The source of this T cell receptor (beta chain) is a study of cytomegalovirus exposure and HLA in healthy donors. The V end lost 7 bases, the J end lost 5 bases, and 20 bases lay between the germline ends. Germline V gene sequence: CDR1 SEHNR, CDR2 FQNEAQ (reference sequence). This CDR3 is built from 16 residues. Both 60 Vbeta primers and 13 Jbeta primers went into the PCR. Method: immunoSEQ multiplex PCR; TCRdb's copy keeps in-frame clones and lacks some. The profile shows approximately 44,000 clones, about 85% of them singletons. The study, taken as a whole, reports: Productive rates of about 90% or about 30% were seen for most TCR beta V segments in an earlier analysis. In a later analysis, at a false discovery rate of 0.05, 15,000 to 20,000 TCR beta sequences matched HLA alleles. Later analysis showed TCR association rates varying by HLA locus, highest for DRB1 and lowest for HLA-C.

Note on this clone: Its matching antigen is unknown.

The sequencing sample was made of PBMCs. The genes are TRBV7-9 and TRBJ2-2; perhaps TRBD2 as D (5 bases). This clonotype was sampled from a woman between 35 and 50 years old in good health and CMV-seropositive. CDR3 nucleotides: TGTGCCAGCACCTCTCCCGAACGGGATCGGACCGGGGAGCTGTTTTTT. It encodes CASTSPERDRTGELFF.